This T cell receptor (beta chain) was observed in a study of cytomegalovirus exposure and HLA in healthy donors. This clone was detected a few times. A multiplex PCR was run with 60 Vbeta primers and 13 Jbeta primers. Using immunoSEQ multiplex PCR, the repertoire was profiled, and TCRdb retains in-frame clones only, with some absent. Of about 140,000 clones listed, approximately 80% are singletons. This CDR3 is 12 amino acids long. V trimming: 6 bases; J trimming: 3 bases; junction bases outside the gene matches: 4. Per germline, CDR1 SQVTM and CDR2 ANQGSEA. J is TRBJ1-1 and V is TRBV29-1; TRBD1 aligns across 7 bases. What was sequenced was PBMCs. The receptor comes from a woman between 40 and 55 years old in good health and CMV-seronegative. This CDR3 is CSVDRDDTEAFF. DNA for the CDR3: TGCAGCGTAGACAGGGATGACACTGAAGCTTTCTTT.